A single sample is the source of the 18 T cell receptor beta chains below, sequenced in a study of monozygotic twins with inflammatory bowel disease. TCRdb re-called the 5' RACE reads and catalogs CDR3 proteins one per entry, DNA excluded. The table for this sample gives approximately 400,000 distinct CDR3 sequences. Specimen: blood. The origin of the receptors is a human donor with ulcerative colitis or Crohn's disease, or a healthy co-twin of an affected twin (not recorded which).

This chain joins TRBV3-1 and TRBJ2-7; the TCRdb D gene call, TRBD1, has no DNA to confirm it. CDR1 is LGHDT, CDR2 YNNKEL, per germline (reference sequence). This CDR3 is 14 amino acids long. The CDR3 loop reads CASSQEGQVHEQYF.

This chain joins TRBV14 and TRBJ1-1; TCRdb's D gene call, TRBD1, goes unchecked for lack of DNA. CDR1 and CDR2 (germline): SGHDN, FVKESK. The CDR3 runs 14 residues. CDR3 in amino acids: CASSQVSGQGEAFF.

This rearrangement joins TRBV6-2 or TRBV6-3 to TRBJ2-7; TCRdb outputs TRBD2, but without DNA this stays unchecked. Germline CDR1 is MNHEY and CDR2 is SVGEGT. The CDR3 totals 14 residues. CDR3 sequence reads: CASSSVGLTYEQYF.

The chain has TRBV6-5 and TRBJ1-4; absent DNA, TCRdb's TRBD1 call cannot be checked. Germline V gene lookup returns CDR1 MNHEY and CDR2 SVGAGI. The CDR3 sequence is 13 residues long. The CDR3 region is CASSTGGAGKLFF.

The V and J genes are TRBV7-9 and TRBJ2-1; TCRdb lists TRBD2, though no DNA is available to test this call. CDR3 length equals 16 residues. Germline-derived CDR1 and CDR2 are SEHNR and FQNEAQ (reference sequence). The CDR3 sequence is CASSYPSAGGSNEQFF.

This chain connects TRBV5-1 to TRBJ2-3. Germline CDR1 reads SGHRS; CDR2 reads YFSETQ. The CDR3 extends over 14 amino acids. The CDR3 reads CASSSSHGTDTQYF.

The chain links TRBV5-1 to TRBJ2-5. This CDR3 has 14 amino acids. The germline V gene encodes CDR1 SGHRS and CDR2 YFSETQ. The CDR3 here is CASSLGRVQETQYF.

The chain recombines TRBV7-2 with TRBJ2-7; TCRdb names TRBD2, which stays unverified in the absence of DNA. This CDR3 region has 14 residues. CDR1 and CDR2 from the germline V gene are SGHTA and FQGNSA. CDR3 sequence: CASSSVAGSNEQYF.

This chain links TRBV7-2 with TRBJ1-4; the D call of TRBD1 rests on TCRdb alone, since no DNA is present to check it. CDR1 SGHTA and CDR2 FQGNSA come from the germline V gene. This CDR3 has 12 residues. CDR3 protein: CASSAGQVELFF.

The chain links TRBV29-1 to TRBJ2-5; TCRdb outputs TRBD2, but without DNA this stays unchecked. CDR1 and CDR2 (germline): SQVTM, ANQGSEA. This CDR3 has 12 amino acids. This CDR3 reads CSVAGLAETQYF.

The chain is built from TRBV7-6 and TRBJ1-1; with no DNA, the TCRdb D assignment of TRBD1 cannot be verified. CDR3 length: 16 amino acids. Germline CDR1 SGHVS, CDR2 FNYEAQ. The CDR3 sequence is CASSLAAWRGRTEAFF.

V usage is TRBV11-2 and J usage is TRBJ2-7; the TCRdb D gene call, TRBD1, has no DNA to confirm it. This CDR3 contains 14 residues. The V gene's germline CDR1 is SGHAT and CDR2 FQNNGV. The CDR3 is CASSSRTVSYEQYF.

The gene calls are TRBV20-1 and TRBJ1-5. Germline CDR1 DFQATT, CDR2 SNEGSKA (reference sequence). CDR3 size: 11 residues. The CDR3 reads CSAGQDQPQHF.

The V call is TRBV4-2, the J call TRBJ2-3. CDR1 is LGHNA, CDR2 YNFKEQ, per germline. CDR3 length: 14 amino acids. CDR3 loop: CASSQSTNLDTQYF.

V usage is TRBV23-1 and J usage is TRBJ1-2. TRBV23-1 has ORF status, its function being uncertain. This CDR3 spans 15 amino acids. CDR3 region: CASSHTTQGPYGYTF.

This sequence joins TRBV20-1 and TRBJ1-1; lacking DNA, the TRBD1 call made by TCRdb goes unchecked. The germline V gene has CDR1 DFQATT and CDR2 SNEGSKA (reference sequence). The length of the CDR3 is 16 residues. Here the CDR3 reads CSARAGTGGRNTEAFF.

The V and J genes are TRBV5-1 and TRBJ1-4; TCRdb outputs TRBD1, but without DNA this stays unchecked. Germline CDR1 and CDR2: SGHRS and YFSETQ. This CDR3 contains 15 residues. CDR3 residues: CASSSGAEINEKLFF.

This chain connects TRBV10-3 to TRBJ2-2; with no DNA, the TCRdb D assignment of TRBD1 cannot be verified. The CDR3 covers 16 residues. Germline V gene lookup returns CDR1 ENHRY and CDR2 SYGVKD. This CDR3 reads CAISDGPPSVTGELFF.